The 3 T cell receptor beta chains listed next were all sequenced from one sample in a study of Ad26.COV2.S vaccination and SARS-CoV-2 variants. Generated by immunoSEQ multiplex PCR, the TCRdb table keeps only in-frame clones and is missing some. The repertoire includes 300,000 to 450,000 clones, 92% of them detected once, and 3% to 4% sits in the top ten. Specimen: peripheral blood, collected after recovery from COVID-19. The receptors here all came from a human donor who had recovered from COVID-19.

V gene TRBV2 combines with J gene TRBJ1-2, with unresolved D. V was shortened by 6 bases and J by 5 bases, with 13 bases between the two germline ends. The length of the CDR3 is 13 residues. Germline CDR1 and CDR2: SNHLY and FYNNEI. CDR3 nucleotide sequence: TGTGCCAGCAGCTATGGACCGTCATATGGCTACACCTTC. It encodes CASSYGPSYGYTF.

The chain employs TRBV2 and TRBJ2-5, with a possible D match to TRBD1 (5 bases). Germline CDR1 reads SNHLY; CDR2 reads FYNNEI. V was trimmed by 3 bases and J by 5 bases, leaving 13 bases between them. The length of the CDR3 is 14 residues. The CDR3 is CASSDPQGVETQYF. CDR3 bases: TGTGCCAGCAGTGATCCCCAGGGTGTGGAGACCCAGTACTTC.

The chain is built from TRBV6-2 or TRBV6-3 and TRBJ1-5; D gene uncertain. This CDR3 region has 12 residues. The V gene's germline CDR1 is MNHEY and CDR2 SVGEGT. Between the trimmed V and J ends, which lost 4 bases and 4 bases, there was a span of 5 bases. The CDR3 spells CASSFLNQPQHF. The CDR3 nucleotides are TGTGCCAGCAGTTTCTTAAATCAGCCCCAGCATTTT.